The TCR beta chain described here comes from a study of CD8 T cells in ankylosing spondylitis. Making the TCR beta libraries involved quantitative 5'-RACE with molecular barcodes. TCRdb redid the calling of the 5' RACE reads with MiXCR, one entry per CDR3 protein. The sample yields 350,000 to 400,000 distinct CDR3 sequences, 20% seen once. With respect to this clonotype: Its antigen remains unknown.

CDR1 SQVTM and CDR2 ANQGSEA come from the germline V gene. The length of the CDR3 is 13 residues. Trimming shortened V by 2 bases and J by 6 bases, and 12 bases separated the two germline ends. General observations from the study: Peripheral blood samples showed relatively rare disease-linked clones, and these clones were CD8+. Ankylosing spondylitis blood seemed to carry a telltale TCR beta motif made of under ten highly homologous variants. Both synovial fluid and blood in reactive arthritis had previously been reported to carry some motif variants.

The sample taken for sequencing was blood, either unsorted or a sorted T cell fraction (not recorded which). The chain combines TRBV29-1 with TRBJ2-3; TRBD1 is a possible D gene (6 bases). The sequence was obtained from a male donor with ankylosing spondylitis or in good health (not recorded which). The CDR3: CSVETGGGDTQYF. CDR3 in DNA: TGCAGCGTTGAAACTGGGGGCGGGGATACGCAGTATTTT.